The clone carrying this TCR beta chain is hyperexpanded (1% or more) by share. Its antigen is still unknown. Trimming took 5 bases from V and 2 from J; bases not matched to a gene: 4. There are 14 residues in the CDR3. The TRBV12-4/TRBJ1-2 clonotypes were amplified using barcode primers with ligated adaptors. TCRdb used MiXCR to reprocess the multiplex PCR reads, holding one entry per CDR3 protein. The sample has about 180 distinct CDR3 sequences, under 2% seen once. Broader study findings: Approximately 13% of tumor Treg sequences matched naive CD4+ cells. Tumor Treg TCRs overlapped most with tumor naive CD4+ cells.

Tregs were sorted as CD4+CD25+CD127-/low cells. This chain uses TRBV12-3 or TRBV12-4 with TRBJ1-2; 8 bases match TRBD1. The clonotype was recovered from a female donor with breast cancer. Input material: Tregs sorted from blood. CDR3 residues: CASSPRTGNYGYTF. Here the CDR3 DNA reads TGTGCCAGCAGTCCCCGGACAGGGAACTATGGCTACACCTTC.